This entry concerns a single T cell receptor beta chain. This sample is part of a study of blood T cell repertoires in COVID-19. Generated by immunoSEQ multiplex PCR, the TCRdb table keeps only in-frame clones and is missing some. Among about 74,000 clones listed, 80% to 95% were seen once. There are 14 residues in the CDR3. The junction had 10 bases not matched to a gene; V was cut back by 4 bases and J by 9 bases. CDR1 MDHEN and CDR2 SYDVKM come from the germline V gene. Sequencing was done on a sample of peripheral blood. V and J are TRBV28 and TRBJ2-3, with 7 bases lining up with TRBD1. This TCR was sampled from a woman in her fifties or sixties in a cohort sampled during active COVID-19. CDR3 loop: CASSSPQGEWTQYF. The CDR3 DNA follows: TGTGCCAGCAGTTCCCCCCAGGGGGAGTGGACGCAGTATTTT.